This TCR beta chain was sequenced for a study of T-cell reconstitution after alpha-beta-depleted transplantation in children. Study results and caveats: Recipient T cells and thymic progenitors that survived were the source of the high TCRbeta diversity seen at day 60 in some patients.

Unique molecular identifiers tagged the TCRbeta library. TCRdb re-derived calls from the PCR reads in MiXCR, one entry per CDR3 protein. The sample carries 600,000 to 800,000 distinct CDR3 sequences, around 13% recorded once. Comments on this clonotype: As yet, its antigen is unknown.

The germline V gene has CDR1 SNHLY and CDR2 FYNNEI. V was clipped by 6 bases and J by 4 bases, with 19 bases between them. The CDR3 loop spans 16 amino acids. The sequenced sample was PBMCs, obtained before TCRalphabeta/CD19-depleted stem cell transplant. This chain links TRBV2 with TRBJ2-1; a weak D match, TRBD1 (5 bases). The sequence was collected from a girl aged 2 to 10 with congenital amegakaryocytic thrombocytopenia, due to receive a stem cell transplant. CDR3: CASSPRGTVLYNEQFF. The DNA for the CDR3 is TGTGCCAGCAGCCCAAGGGGTACTGTTCTTTACAATGAGCAGTTCTTC.